These 18 T cell receptor beta chains were all obtained from the same sample, sequenced in a study of identical twins. TCRdb re-called the 5' RACE reads with MiXCR, one entry per CDR3 protein. This repertoire shows 690,000 or so distinct CDR3 sequences, 8% to 9% found once; its top ten account for approximately 0.89%. These data also formed part of another study, on yellow fever vaccine responses in identical twins.

The specimen sequenced was PBMCs. The receptors were gathered from a young woman in good health.

This clonotype has only a few counts. V and J are TRBV12-3 or TRBV12-4 and TRBJ2-7, with D maybe TRBD1 (6 bases). V gave up 1 base and J gave up 0 bases, with 19 bases separating them. The CDR3 consists of 18 residues. The CDR3 reads CASSLGPDTVRGSYEQYF. CDR3 DNA: TGTGCCAGCAGTTTAGGTCCCGATACCGTCAGGGGCTCCTACGAGCAGTACTTC.

This clonotype was seen only a few times. This rearrangement joins TRBV14 to TRBJ2-3, with unresolved D. Per the germline V gene, CDR1 is SGHDN and CDR2 is FVKESK. Trimming cost V 5 bases and J 4 bases, with 37 bases left between them. The CDR3 loop spans 22 amino acids. The CDR3 protein is CASSLPTAYGSQIPLRADTQYF. Written as DNA, the CDR3 is TGTGCCAGCAGCTTACCGACCGCGTACGGTTCTCAGATCCCACTTAGGGCAGATACGCAGTATTTT.

The J gene is TRBJ2-2, the V gene TRBV29-1, with D possibly TRBD1 on 6 matching bases. Trimming cost V 5 bases and J 5 bases, with 12 bases left between them. CDR3 length: 13 amino acids. Looked up from germline, CDR1 is SQVTM and CDR2 is ANQGSEA. The CDR3, as DNA: TGCAGCGTTAAACTAACAGGGACCGGGGAGCTGTTTTTT. Protein: CSVKLTGTGELFF.

This clonotype was seen only a few times. V and J are TRBV18 and TRBJ1-5; 10 nucleotides align to TRBD1. Trimming at V came to 5 bases and at J to 7 bases, leaving 8 bases not matched to a gene. CDR3 length: 15 amino acids. Germline V gene sequence: CDR1 KGHSH, CDR2 LQKENI. The CDR3 reads CASSETGGAEQPQHF. CDR3 coding DNA: TGTGCCAGCTCAGAGACAGGGGGCGCTGAGCAGCCCCAGCATTTT.

In this sample, this clonotype turned up many times. The V call is TRBV6-1, the J call TRBJ2-5; D is unresolved. V gave up 6 bases and J gave up 4 bases, with 12 bases separating them. This CDR3 spans 13 amino acids. Germline assignment: CDR1 MNHNS and CDR2 SASEGT. CDR3 region: CASRVPGAETQYF. CDR3 sequence (DNA): TGTGCCAGCAGGGTCCCTGGAGCAGAGACCCAGTACTTC.

The table lists this clonotype with a few counts. CDR3 loop: CASSEGELPTYNEQFF. CDR3 nucleotide sequence: TGTGCCAGCAGTGAAGGGGAACTACCGACGTACAATGAGCAGTTCTTC. This sequence joins TRBV2 and TRBJ2-1; D ambiguous. V was pared by 1 base and J by 4 bases, with 14 bases between. The CDR3 is 16 amino acids. Germline CDR1 SNHLY, CDR2 FYNNEI.

This chain uses TRBV11-2 with TRBJ2-5; 7 bases align to TRBD2. V was pared by 7 bases and J by 5 bases, with 10 bases of the junction left unmatched. The CDR3 loop spans 14 amino acids. Germline CDR1 SGHAT, CDR2 FQNNGV. CDR3 coding DNA: TGTGCCAGCACCGTCACCGGGGGGAGGGAGACCCAGTACTTC. Encoded protein: CASTVTGGRETQYF.

This clonotype has at least ten counts. The genes are TRBV29-1 and TRBJ2-1; the D call may be TRBD1 or TRBD2 (5 bases each). The CDR3 is 13 amino acids. V dropped 0 bases and J dropped 6 bases, with 9 bases sitting between them. The germline CDR1 and CDR2 sequences are SQVTM and ANQGSEA. The DNA of the CDR3 is TGCAGCGTTGAAGATGGGACGTCCAATGAGCAGTTCTTC. Translated: CSVEDGTSNEQFF.

The chain recombines TRBV29-1 with TRBJ2-6; D is undetermined. The CDR3 is 16 residues long. The germline V and J ends were trimmed by 4 bases and 0 bases, with 13 bases remaining between them. Germline CDR1 reads SQVTM; CDR2 reads ANQGSEA. CDR3 loop: CSVAWQAFSGANVLTF. The CDR3 DNA is TGCAGCGTTGCTTGGCAGGCATTCTCTGGGGCCAACGTCCTGACTTTC.

This clonotype appeared a few times. The chain's CDR3 is CASSQVGLAQETQYF. Here the CDR3 DNA reads TGCGCCAGCAGCCAAGTGGGACTAGCCCAAGAGACCCAGTACTTC. V usage is TRBV4-1 and J usage is TRBJ2-5; 9 nucleotides agree with TRBD2. The junction had 1 base not matched to a gene; V was cut back by 1 base and J by 1 base. Germline CDR1 and CDR2: MGHRA and YSYEKL. The CDR3 runs 15 residues.

The chain uses TRBV20-1 and TRBJ2-1; perhaps D is TRBD1 or TRBD2 (5 bases each). This CDR3 spans 13 amino acids. Germline CDR1 and CDR2: DFQATT and SNEGSKA (reference sequence). The V end lost 5 bases, the J end lost 5 bases, and 13 bases lay between the germline ends. The CDR3 region is CSAPGAGNNEQFF. CDR3 nucleotide sequence: TGCAGTGCTCCCGGGGCTGGTAACAATGAGCAGTTCTTC.

This clonotype was detected only a few times. V is TRBV29-1 and J is TRBJ2-1, with D uncertain. The CDR3 runs 12 residues. CDR1 and CDR2 from the germline V gene are SQVTM and ANQGSEA. V lost 5 bases and J lost 6, with 11 bases in between. The CDR3: CSVSRPSNEQFF. For the CDR3, the DNA is TGCAGCGTTTCCAGGCCCAGCAATGAGCAGTTCTTC.

This clonotype occurred many times. The chain carries TRBV12-3 or TRBV12-4 and TRBJ2-7; 9 bases align to TRBD2. The CDR3 sequence is 15 residues long. Trimming took 6 bases from V and 5 from J; bases not matched to a gene: 11. In DNA form, the CDR3 reads TGTGCCAGCAGCCAAAGCGGGAGGTCTGTGAACGAGCAGTACTTC. This translates into CASSQSGRSVNEQYF.

This clonotype was detected only a few times. V usage is TRBV10-3 and J usage is TRBJ2-5; D is perhaps TRBD2 (5 bases). The CDR3 has 14 amino acids. Trimming took 3 bases from V and 4 from J, leaving 12 bases between them. Per germline, CDR1 ENHRY and CDR2 SYGVKD. CDR3 DNA: TGTGCCATCAGTGATGAGGGAGAGGGAGAGACCCAGTACTTC. Its translation is CAISDEGEGETQYF.

This clonotype was picked up many times. The chain has TRBV12-3 or TRBV12-4 and TRBJ2-7; D is uncertain. The CDR3 is 16 residues long. Trimming took 0 bases from V and 2 from J, leaving 14 bases between them. CDR3 sequence (DNA): TGTGCCAGCAGTTTAGCCCGAGGAGCGCCCACCTACGAGCAGTACTTC. Amino acid sequence: CASSLARGAPTYEQYF.

The rearrangement links TRBV6-2 or TRBV6-3 to TRBJ2-3, with D perhaps given as TRBD1 or TRBD2 (6 bases each). CDR3 length equals 14 residues. Trimming cost V 2 bases and J 5 bases, with 11 bases left between them. Per the germline V gene, CDR1 is MNHEY and CDR2 is SVGEGT. The CDR3 region has the DNA TGTGCCAGCAGTTACCGGGGGCCGGGAGATACGCAGTATTTT. This codes for CASSYRGPGDTQYF.

This clonotype was seen at least ten times. The CDR3 sequence is CASSLPLAGGPNYNEQFF. The CDR3 bases are TGTGCCAGCAGCTTACCCCTAGCGGGGGGTCCAAATTACAATGAGCAGTTCTTC. This chain links TRBV7-2 with TRBJ2-1, with 11 bases fitting TRBD2. Germline-derived CDR1 and CDR2 are SGHTA and FQGNSA. This CDR3 is 18 amino acids long. Trimming removed 2 bases from V and 4 bases from J; junction bases left unmatched: 10. Looking up the rest from reference TRBV7-2 and TRBJ2-1 gives the full variable domain: GAGVSQSPSNKVTEKGKDVELRCDPISGHTALYWYRQSLGQGLEFLIYFQGNSAPDKSGLPSDRFSAERTGGSVSTLTIQRTQQEDSAVYLCASSLPLAGGPNYNEQFFGPGTRLTVL.

This clonotype has ten or more counts. The rearrangement uses TRBV14 and TRBJ1-1; 7 bases are shared with TRBD1. Germline trimming cut 4 bases from V and 2 bases from J; bases unmatched to any gene: 7. The length of the CDR3 is 15 residues. The V gene's germline CDR1 is SGHDN and CDR2 FVKESK. In DNA form, the CDR3 reads TGTGCCAGCAGCCGACGGACAGGCCGCAACACTGAAGCTTTCTTT. Translating gives CASSRRTGRNTEAFF.